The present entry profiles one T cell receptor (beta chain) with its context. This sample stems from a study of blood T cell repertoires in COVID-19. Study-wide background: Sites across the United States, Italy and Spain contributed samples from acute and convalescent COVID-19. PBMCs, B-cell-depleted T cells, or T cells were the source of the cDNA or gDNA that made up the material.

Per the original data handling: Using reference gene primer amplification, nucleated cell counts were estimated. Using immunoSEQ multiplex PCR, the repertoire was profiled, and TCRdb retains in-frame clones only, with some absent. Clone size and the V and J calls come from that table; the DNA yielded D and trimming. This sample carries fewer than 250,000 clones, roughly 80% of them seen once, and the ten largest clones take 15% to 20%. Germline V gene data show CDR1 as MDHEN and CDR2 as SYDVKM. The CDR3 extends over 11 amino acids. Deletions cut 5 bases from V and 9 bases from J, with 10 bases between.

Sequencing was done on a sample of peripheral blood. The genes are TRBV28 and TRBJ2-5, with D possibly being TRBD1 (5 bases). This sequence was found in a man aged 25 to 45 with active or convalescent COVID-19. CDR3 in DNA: TGTGCCAGCAGTACCAGGGTCGCCCAGTACTTC. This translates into CASSTRVAQYF.